This TCR beta chain was recorded in a study of blood T cell repertoires in COVID-19. Overall study context: Sites across the United States, Italy and Spain contributed samples from acute and convalescent COVID-19.

Authors' methods: Nucleated cell counts were estimated from reference gene primer amplification. The assay was immunoSEQ multiplex PCR, and TCRdb's table has in-frame clones only and misses some. V, J and clone size derive from that table, while D and trimming were established from the DNA sequence. The sample consists of roughly 230,000 clones, 65% to 85% of them appearing once. V was pared by 3 bases and J by 7 bases, with 7 bases of the junction left unmatched. Germline V CDR1 and CDR2: MNHEY, SMNVEV (reference sequence). This CDR3 region has 15 residues. The source material was peripheral blood. The chain combines TRBV27 with TRBJ1-5; the match to TRBD1 covers 9 bases. The sequence came from a man aged 50 or older with active or convalescent COVID-19. This CDR3 is CASSFRQGGTQPQHF. CDR3 coding DNA: TGTGCCAGCAGTTTTAGACAGGGGGGGACCCAGCCCCAGCATTTT.